The next 5 T cell receptor beta chains were all read from a single sample in a study of cytomegalovirus exposure and HLA in healthy donors. It was with 60 Vbeta and 13 Jbeta primers that the PCR ran. The table came from immunoSEQ multiplex PCR; TCRdb's copy has only in-frame clones and leaves some out. The table includes 95,000 to 100,000 clones, around 79% detected once. The sample consisted of PBMCs. The source of these receptors is a woman between 35 and 50 years old in good health and CMV-seronegative.

Comments on this clone: At one end, the junction sequence differs from germline, possibly due to a read error. The CDR3 loop reads CSSSSTGKEAFF. CDR3 in DNA: TGTTCCAGCAGCTCTACAGGAAAAGAAGCTTTCTTT. The chain is built from TRBV7-9 and TRBJ1-1, with a weak D call TRBD1 (5 bases). Germline V CDR1 and CDR2: SEHNR, FQNEAQ (reference sequence). This CDR3 contains 12 residues.

The chain joins TRBV5-1 to TRBJ2-1, with 9 bases matching TRBD2. V was pared by 0 bases and J by 5 bases, with 9 bases of the junction left unmatched. This CDR3 is 17 amino acids long. Per germline, CDR1 SGHRS and CDR2 YFSETQ. The CDR3 DNA is TGCGCCAGCAGCTTGGCCGTAGCGGGAGTTGGTGACAATGAGCAGTTCTTC. Amino acids: CASSLAVAGVGDNEQFF.

V and J are TRBV7-2 and TRBJ2-3; TRBD2 matches 9 bases. CDR3 length: 17 amino acids. Germline V CDR1 and CDR2: SGHTA, FQGNSA. J gave up 4 bases and V 3 bases, and 11 bases lay outside the gene matches. CDR3 sequence reads: CASSLGLAGRRADTQYF. In DNA form, the CDR3 reads TGTGCCAGCAGCTTGGGGCTAGCGGGACGACGGGCAGATACGCAGTATTTT.

The chain uses TRBV27 and TRBJ2-4; D gene ambiguous. The germline gives CDR1 MNHEY, CDR2 SMNVEV (reference sequence). The CDR3 extends over 15 amino acids. The ends were cut back, 7 bases at V and 2 bases at J, with 15 bases in the middle. The CDR3 DNA reads as TGTGCCAGCAAGCAACCGGGTCAGCCCAAAAACATTCAGTACTTC. It is translated as CASKQPGQPKNIQYF.

The chain is built from TRBV6-5 and TRBJ2-7, with unresolved D. This CDR3 contains 14 residues. In germline, CDR1 is MNHEY, CDR2 SVGAGI. Trimming took off 2 bases at V and 2 bases at J, with 10 bases between the two ends. The CDR3 reads CASSYAGTPYEQYF. In DNA form, the CDR3 reads TGTGCCAGCAGTTACGCAGGTACCCCCTACGAGCAGTACTTC.